Below are 7 T cell receptor beta chains sequenced from a single sample in a study of post-analysis software for immune sequencing data. Carried by the TCR beta cDNA libraries were unique molecular identifiers. Each CDR3 protein is one row after TCRdb ran MiXCR on the PCR reads. Of around 710,000 distinct CDR3 sequences detected, 40% to 55% appear once; the ten largest clones hold just under 5%. Their antigens remain unidentified. Study outcomes and limitations: There were a handful of TRBV segments more frequent in patients than controls, and TRBV5-6, TRBV5-1 and TRBV20-1 were among them.

The specimen sequenced was blood. The receptors derive from a girl between 5 and 17 years old with multiple sclerosis.

The chain links TRBV29-1 to TRBJ2-3; possible D gene TRBD1, 5 bases. V was cut by 4 bases and J by 6 bases, with 17 bases left in between. CDR3 size: 14 residues. Germline CDR1 SQVTM, CDR2 ANQGSEA. The CDR3 region has the DNA TGCAGCGTTGTTCGGTCAAGGGGCTGGGATACGCAGTATTTT. As protein: CSVVRSRGWDTQYF.

The chain employs TRBV5-5 and TRBJ2-5; D unresolved. Trimming cost V 0 bases and J 1 base, with 10 bases left between them. Germline loops: CDR1 SGHKS, CDR2 YYEKEE (reference sequence). The CDR3 has 15 amino acids. The CDR3 DNA reads TGTGCCAGCAGCTTGGCCATCGCAGCCCAAGAGACCCAGTACTTC. This encodes CASSLAIAAQETQYF.

The chain recombines TRBV11-2 with TRBJ2-1; possibly TRBD2 for D (5 bases). CDR3 length: 17 amino acids. Germline values: CDR1 SGHAT, CDR2 FQNNGV. The V and J ends lost 2 bases and 0 bases respectively, with 14 bases between them. CDR3 DNA: TGTGCCAGCAGCTTACTGCTCCAAGGGAGCTCCTACAATGAGCAGTTCTTC. Its translation is CASSLLLQGSSYNEQFF.

This chain connects TRBV7-9 to TRBJ1-2; D perhaps matches TRBD1 (6 bases). The germline CDR1 and CDR2 sequences are SEHNR and FQNEAQ (reference sequence). The CDR3 has 14 amino acids. The V and J ends lost 1 base and 6 bases respectively, with 12 bases between them. Here the CDR3 DNA reads TGTGCCAGCAGCTTAGTACGCCCAGGGGATGGCTACACCTTC. Protein sequence: CASSLVRPGDGYTF.

With regard to this clonotype: The germline gene is not matched at one end of the junction; a read error may be the cause. This chain connects TRBV9 to TRBJ1-2; D is perhaps TRBD1 (6 bases). This CDR3 is 14 amino acids long. The germline gives CDR1 SGDLS, CDR2 YYNGEE. In DNA form, the CDR3 reads TGTGCCAGCAGCCTAGCCGGGACACCCTATGACTACACCTTC. It specifies CASSLAGTPYDYTF.

This clonotype turned up a few times. V gene TRBV18 combines with J gene TRBJ2-1; D is uncertain. Germline loops: CDR1 KGHSH, CDR2 LQKENI. The CDR3 extends over 12 amino acids. The V and J ends lost 3 bases and 5 bases respectively, with 5 bases between them. The CDR3 DNA follows: TGTGCCAGCTCACCGGAAAACAATGAGCAGTTCTTC. Protein product: CASSPENNEQFF.

The CDR3 sequence: CASSFTGGQHEKLFF. CDR3 coding DNA: TGTGCCAGCAGTTTTACCGGGGGACAACATGAAAAACTGTTTTTT. J is TRBJ1-4 and V is TRBV27; a possible D gene is TRBD1 (6 bases). The CDR3 has 15 residues. Germline assignment: CDR1 MNHEY and CDR2 SMNVEV (reference sequence). V lost 3 bases and J lost 6, with 14 bases in between.